The source of this T cell receptor beta chain is a study of vaccination effects on CD4 cells after COVID-19. CDR3 length: 15 residues. Germline lookup yields CDR1 MDHEN and CDR2 SYDVKM. V gave up 5 bases and J gave up 11 bases, with 21 bases separating them. Whole-study findings and limits: The study found marked clonal contraction of infection- and vaccine-induced clones late after vaccination. Early post-infection timepoints were absent, and convalescent patients were few. Common cold coronaviruses were cross-recognized by only 1 of 255 vaccine-induced clones in healthy vaccinees.

Viral peptide pool expansion of antigen-specific CD4+ T cells preceded sequencing in the ViraFEST assay. Cells that had been cultured for about 10 days were the source of isolated CD4+ T cells. Vaccinated recipients, who were negative for nucleocapsid antibodies, had no history of SARS-CoV-2 infection. PBMC were cultured at a few million per well with around 10 IU/ml IL-2 and 8 to 10 ug/ml peptides. Details on this clone: Its specificity is not known.

Clones were sequenced by immunoSEQ multiplex PCR, and TCRdb holds only the in-frame ones, with some missing. The sample lists about 73,000 clones, under 85% occurring once. This sequence joins TRBV28 and TRBJ1-4; D is perhaps TRBD1 (5 bases). This sequence was found in a human donor who received a COVID-19 vaccine. This specimen was CD4+ T cells from PBMCs cultured with HCoV-NL63 spike peptides, taken before COVID-19 vaccination. For the CDR3, the DNA is TGTGCCAGCAGTCCCCCCGGGACGAAGCGAGGTAAACTGTTTTTT. Amino acids: CASSPPGTKRGKLFF.